Each of the 30 T cell receptor beta chains below was sequenced from the same sample in a study of early stage breast cancer tumors. The method was immunoSEQ multiplex PCR; TCRdb's version includes in-frame clones alone and lacks a portion of them. The data contain around 20,000 clones, about 83% of them seen just once; the ten biggest clones take up more than 1.5%. The sequenced sample consisted of blood. Receptors were obtained from a person aged 70 to 85 with breast cancer.

The chain carries TRBV18 and TRBJ2-7; 7 positions agree with TRBD2. V was pared by 1 base and J by 2 bases, with 8 bases of the junction left unmatched. This CDR3 spans 16 amino acids. Germline CDR1 is KGHSH and CDR2 is LQKENI. The CDR3 bases are TGTGCCAGCTCACCACTTCCTAGCGGTTCAGCCTACGAGCAGTACTTC. Encoded protein: CASSPLPSGSAYEQYF. The full variable domain, completed using reference TRBV18 and TRBJ2-7, is NAGVMQNPRHLVRRRGQEARLRCSPMKGHSHVYWYRQLPEEGLKFMVYLQKENIIDESGMPKERFSAEFPKEGPSILRIQQVVRGDSAAYFCASSPLPSGSAYEQYFGPGTRLTVT.

This clone was picked up one time. The V call is TRBV19, the J call TRBJ2-7; D uncertain. V was clipped by 4 bases and J by 0 bases, with 7 bases between them. Germline assignment: CDR1 LNHDA and CDR2 SQIVND (reference sequence). The CDR3 sequence is 13 residues long. The CDR3 DNA is TGTGCCAGTAGTAACACCTTCTCCTACGAGCAGTACTTC. It yields the protein CASSNTFSYEQYF.

This clone was picked up a small number of times. The V gene is TRBV27, the J gene TRBJ2-7; D is possibly TRBD2 (6 bases). Trimming pared 5 bases from V and 2 bases from J, leaving 16 bases between. This CDR3 is built from 15 residues. From germline, CDR1 is MNHEY and CDR2 SMNVEV (reference sequence). The CDR3: CASSPKPGSPYEQYF. The CDR3 region has the DNA TGTGCCAGCAGTCCAAAGCCCGGGAGCCCCTACGAGCAGTACTTC.

The chain joins TRBV2 to TRBJ2-5, with D tentatively TRBD2 (7 bases). Per the germline V gene, CDR1 is SNHLY and CDR2 is FYNNEI. Trimming removed 8 bases at V and 4 bases at J, with 17 bases between. The CDR3 runs 14 residues. CDR3 coding DNA: TGTGCCAGCGGGGGCTGGGGGGGCGGAGAGACCCAGTACTTC. Translated: CASGGWGGGETQYF.

The chain couples TRBV5-4 to TRBJ2-3; D ambiguous. Trimming stripped 2 bases from V and 0 bases from J, with 10 bases between. In germline, CDR1 is SGHNT, CDR2 YYREEE (reference sequence). CDR3 length equals 15 residues. The CDR3, as DNA: TGTGCCAGCAGCTTTCAACTAACTAGCACAGATACGCAGTATTTT. Protein product: CASSFQLTSTDTQYF.

The V gene is TRBV18, the J gene TRBJ1-6; D remains ambiguous. The germline gives CDR1 KGHSH, CDR2 LQKENI. The CDR3 is 14 residues long. Deletions cut 5 bases from V and 6 bases from J, with 11 bases between. CDR3: CASSIQARNSPLHF. CDR3 in DNA: TGTGCCAGCTCAATTCAGGCGCGTAATTCACCCCTCCACTTT.

The genes are TRBV5-1 and TRBJ1-4; D ambiguous. The V end lost 0 bases, the J end lost 7 bases, and 7 bases lay between the germline ends. The length of the CDR3 is 13 residues. The V gene's germline CDR1 is SGHRS and CDR2 YFSETQ. The CDR3 DNA reads as TGCGCCAGCAGCTTGGCCGTGAGTGAAAAACTGTTTTTT. The encoded protein is CASSLAVSEKLFF.

V and J are TRBV7-2 and TRBJ2-3; D gene ambiguous. The CDR3 extends over 18 amino acids. V lost 6 bases to trimming and J lost 2 bases, with 24 bases between them. The germline V gene encodes CDR1 SGHTA and CDR2 FQGNSA. The chain's CDR3 is CASRISPFAARNTDTQYF. CDR3 nucleotides: TGTGCCAGCAGGATTAGCCCCTTTGCTGCACGAAACACAGATACGCAGTATTTT. The full variable domain, in which reference TRBV7-2 and TRBJ2-3 provide the parts outside the CDR3, is GAGVSQSPSNKVTEKGKDVELRCDPISGHTALYWYRQSLGQGLEFLIYFQGNSAPDKSGLPSDRFSAERTGGSVSTLTIQRTQQEDSAVYLCASRISPFAARNTDTQYFGPGTRLTVL.

The rearrangement joins TRBV4-2 to TRBJ2-2; 10 bases align to TRBD1. This CDR3 contains 16 residues. V was clipped by 4 bases and J by 4 bases; unmatched bases: 6. Per germline, CDR1 LGHNA and CDR2 YNFKEQ. This CDR3 is CASSPRGQGTTGELFF. CDR3 coding DNA: TGTGCCAGCAGCCCAAGGGGACAGGGGACCACCGGGGAGCTGTTTTTT.

The table lists this clone with a count of one. The chain carries TRBV28 and TRBJ2-2; 12 nucleotides agree with TRBD2. V trimming: 5 bases; J trimming: 5 bases; junction bases outside the gene matches: 12. This CDR3 has 18 residues. Looked up from germline, CDR1 is MDHEN and CDR2 is SYDVKM. As DNA, the CDR3 is TGTGCCAGCAGTAGAGGACTAGCGGGACCTCGCGGGACCGGGGAGCTGTTTTTT. This gives the protein CASSRGLAGPRGTGELFF.

The V call is TRBV7-8, the J call TRBJ2-3, with 9 bases aligning to TRBD1. The length of the CDR3 is 14 residues. V shed 2 bases and J 9 bases; nucleotides not matched to a gene: 6. CDR1 and CDR2 (germline): SGHVS, FQNEAQ. CDR3 nucleotides: TGTGCCAGCAGCTTATCCCAGGGGACAGGGACGCAGTATTTT. Amino acid sequence: CASSLSQGTGTQYF. Together with reference TRBV7-8 and TRBJ2-3, the CDR3 gives the full variable domain: GAGVSQSPRYKVAKRGQDVALRCDPISGHVSLFWYQQALGQGPEFLTYFQNEAQLDKSGLPSDRFFAERPEGSVSTLKIQRTQQEDSAVYLCASSLSQGTGTQYFGPGTRLTVL.

The J gene is TRBJ2-1, the V gene TRBV5-4; TRBD1 is a possible D gene (5 bases). Germline values: CDR1 SGHNT, CDR2 YYREEE (reference sequence). V shed 4 bases and J shed 0 bases, with 11 bases lying between them. The CDR3 covers 15 residues. The CDR3 DNA reads as TGTGCCAGCAGCGCCAGGGCGCGCTCCTACAATGAGCAGTTCTTC. Translated, it gives CASSARARSYNEQFF.

This chain uses TRBV6-1 with TRBJ1-5, with 9 bases that match TRBD1. Germline V gene sequence: CDR1 MNHNS, CDR2 SASEGT. V shed 8 bases and J 7 bases; nucleotides not matched to a gene: 3. The CDR3 sequence is 12 residues long. The CDR3 DNA sequence: TGTGCCAGCCAAACAGGGGGCCAGCCCCAGCATTTT. Translating gives CASQTGGQPQHF.

The rearrangement uses TRBV4-1 and TRBJ2-7; 11 positions agree with TRBD2. The trim removed 4 bases at V and 6 bases at J, leaving 8 bases unmatched. The length of the CDR3 is 15 residues. From germline, CDR1 is MGHRA and CDR2 YSYEKL. The CDR3 DNA reads as TGCGCCAGCAGCCTGACTAGCGGGGTGCCTAGCGAGCAGTACTTC. It translates to CASSLTSGVPSEQYF.

This clone has more than one count but fewer than ten. The genes are TRBV2 and TRBJ1-1; 9 bases are shared with TRBD1. The CDR3 contains 14 residues. J gave up 4 bases and V 7 bases, and 7 bases lay outside the gene matches. CDR1 and CDR2 (germline): SNHLY, FYNNEI. The CDR3 loop reads CASIGQGPSTEAFF. CDR3 nucleotide sequence: TGTGCCAGCATCGGACAGGGGCCCAGCACTGAAGCTTTCTTT.

The V gene is TRBV7-8, the J gene TRBJ2-6, with D possibly being TRBD1 (6 bases). CDR1 and CDR2 from the germline V gene are SGHVS and FQNEAQ. V lost 2 bases, J lost 0 bases, and 8 bases lay in between. The CDR3 extends over 16 amino acids. CDR3 loop: CASSLTGHSGANVLTF. The CDR3 DNA sequence: TGTGCCAGCAGCTTAACAGGGCACTCTGGGGCCAACGTCCTGACTTTC.

V gene TRBV6-1 combines with J gene TRBJ1-4; a possible D gene is TRBD1 (5 bases). This CDR3 spans 14 amino acids. V was pared by 7 bases and J by 0 bases, with 9 bases between. Germline V CDR1 and CDR2: MNHNS, SASEGT. CDR3: CASTRQPTNEKLFF. CDR3 DNA sequence: TGTGCCAGCACCCGACAGCCAACTAATGAAAAACTGTTTTTT.

The chain uses TRBV2 and TRBJ2-3; TRBD2 agrees at 9 bases. The CDR3 contains 16 residues. Germline trimming cut 3 bases from V and 4 bases from J; bases unmatched to any gene: 8. CDR1 is SNHLY and CDR2 is FYNNEI in the germline V gene. This CDR3 is CASSDARGGVADTQYF. CDR3 DNA sequence: TGTGCCAGCAGTGATGCGCGGGGGGGGGTAGCAGATACGCAGTATTTT.

The genes are TRBV30 and TRBJ1-2; 7 positions agree with TRBD1. V gave up 0 bases and J gave up 11 bases; unmatched junction bases: 12. This CDR3 region has 14 residues. CDR1 and CDR2 (germline): GTSNPN, SVGIG (reference sequence). The CDR3 is CAWSVPGRGSGYTF. The CDR3, as DNA: TGTGCCTGGAGTGTACCCGGCAGGGGGTCAGGATACACCTTC. Looking up the rest from reference TRBV30 and TRBJ1-2 gives the full variable domain: SQTIHQWPATLVQPVGSPLSLECTVEGTSNPNLYWYRQAAGRGLQLLFYSVGIGQISSEVPQNLSASRPQDRQFILSSKKLLLSDSGFYLCAWSVPGRGSGYTFGSGTRLTVV.

The V gene is TRBV5-4, the J gene TRBJ2-3; D is unresolved. CDR1 and CDR2 from the germline V gene are SGHNT and YYREEE (reference sequence). The CDR3 has 15 residues. Trimming cost V 2 bases and J 0 bases, with 10 bases left between them. The chain's CDR3 is CASSFHGTSTDTQYF. CDR3 DNA sequence: TGTGCCAGCAGCTTTCACGGTACTAGCACAGATACGCAGTATTTT.

The V call is TRBV5-5, the J call TRBJ1-1; no reliable D call. V shed 2 bases and J shed 0 bases, with 17 bases lying between them. CDR1 and CDR2 from the germline V gene are SGHKS and YYEKEE (reference sequence). The CDR3 runs 17 residues. As DNA, the CDR3 is TGTGCCAGCAGCTTTCCCGGGATCAACGGGATGAACACTGAAGCTTTCTTT. Its translation is CASSFPGINGMNTEAFF. Variable domain in full (rest from reference TRBV5-5 and TRBJ1-1): DAGVTQSPTHLIKTRGQQVTLRCSPISGHKSVSWYQQVLGQGPQFIFQYYEKEERGRGNFPDRFSARQFPNYSSELNVNALLLGDSALYLCASSFPGINGMNTEAFFGQGTRLTVV.

This clone showed up just once. The genes are TRBV7-2 and TRBJ2-1; D is perhaps TRBD2 (6 bases). The CDR3 consists of 16 residues. Looked up from germline, CDR1 is SGHTA and CDR2 is FQGNSA. V shed 1 base and J shed 3 bases, with 13 bases lying between them. The CDR3 reads CASSLGGLNDYNEQFF. The CDR3 DNA is TGTGCCAGCAGCTTAGGGGGACTTAATGACTACAATGAGCAGTTCTTC.

This clone was seen a single time. This rearrangement joins TRBV19 to TRBJ1-5, with D uncertain. Germline values: CDR1 LNHDA, CDR2 SQIVND (reference sequence). V lost 0 bases and J lost 7, with 7 bases in between. The CDR3 totals 13 residues. CDR3 bases: TGTGCCAGTAGTATAGATGCGGGGCAGCCCCAGCATTTT. Its protein product is CASSIDAGQPQHF. The variable domain in full, with the rest retrieved from reference TRBV19 and TRBJ1-5, is DGGITQSPKYLFRKEGQNVTLSCEQNLNHDAMYWYRQDPGQGLRLIYYSQIVNDFQKGDIAEGYSVSREKKESFPLTVTSAQKNPTAFYLCASSIDAGQPQHFGDGTRLSIL.

This chain uses TRBV5-1 with TRBJ1-4, with D perhaps TRBD1 (6 bases). Trimming left V 0 bases short and J 8 bases short, with 20 bases between. Germline CDR1 is SGHRS and CDR2 is YFSETQ. The CDR3 is 17 residues long. The CDR3 sequence is CASSLEGGGLKKEKLFF. The CDR3 nucleotides read TGCGCCAGCAGCTTGGAAGGGGGTGGGTTAAAGAAAGAAAAACTGTTTTTT.

The chain has TRBV2 and TRBJ2-1; 12 nucleotides match TRBD2. Trimming took 7 bases from V and 7 from J; bases not matched to a gene: 14. Germline V lookup: CDR1 SNHLY, CDR2 FYNNEI. This CDR3 region has 17 residues. The CDR3 spells CASTKILSGLAGNEQFF. In DNA, the CDR3 is TGTGCCAGCACCAAAATCTTAAGCGGACTAGCGGGGAATGAGCAGTTCTTC.

V usage is TRBV19 and J usage is TRBJ1-4; D gene ambiguous. CDR1 is LNHDA and CDR2 is SQIVND in the germline V gene (reference sequence). The CDR3 spans 14 residues. The ends were cut back, 6 bases at V and 2 bases at J, with 10 bases in the middle. The CDR3 nucleotides are TGTGCCAGTAGAGAGGGTACCACTAATGAAAAACTGTTTTTT. It is translated as CASREGTTNEKLFF.

Only one count was recorded for this clone. The rearrangement links TRBV2 to TRBJ2-7; D gene uncertain. Germline V gene sequence: CDR1 SNHLY, CDR2 FYNNEI. The V and J ends lost 1 base and 3 bases respectively, with 10 bases between them. The CDR3 totals 14 residues. The CDR3 spells CASSEDRNLYEQYF. In DNA form, the CDR3 reads TGTGCCAGCAGTGAAGATAGAAACCTCTACGAGCAGTACTTC.

The V call is TRBV5-4, the J call TRBJ2-1, with TRBD2 matching over 12 bases. With V trimmed by 9 bases and J by 7 bases, 11 bases remained unmatched. This CDR3 contains 15 residues. CDR1 and CDR2 (germline): SGHNT, YYREEE (reference sequence). CDR3 bases: TGTGCCATCCTGAGGCTAGCGGGGGGGCAGAATGAGCAGTTCTTC. Protein: CAILRLAGGQNEQFF.

This clone was seen a few times. The chain is built from TRBV6-5 and TRBJ1-1; D gene ambiguous. Trimming shortened V by 5 bases and J by 0 bases, and 10 bases separated the two germline ends. The CDR3 contains 14 residues. In germline, CDR1 is MNHEY, CDR2 SVGAGI. As DNA, the CDR3 is TGTGCCAGCAGTGGAGGGAGCTTGAACACTGAAGCTTTCTTT. As protein: CASSGGSLNTEAFF.

The chain uses TRBV4-1 and TRBJ2-5; tentatively, D is TRBD1 (5 bases). This CDR3 has 14 amino acids. Germline V CDR1 and CDR2: MGHRA, YSYEKL. V was cut by 0 bases and J by 6 bases, with 11 bases left in between. CDR3 region: CASSQDGQGQTQYF. For the CDR3, the DNA is TGCGCCAGCAGCCAAGATGGGCAGGGCCAGACCCAGTACTTC.